One and the same sample provided the 19 T cell receptor beta chains below, sequenced in a study of naive and memory T cell subsets. For blood and skin samples, reverse transcription used TCR alpha and beta constant primers. TCRdb processed the 5' RACE reads anew with MiXCR; each CDR3 protein has one entry. Of tens of thousands of distinct CDR3 sequences listed, under 30% were seen once; the top ten hold about 1.8%. Whole-blood samples were roughly 2.3 ml of peripheral blood from healthy adult volunteers. All receptors come from a female donor in good health.

The J gene is TRBJ2-1, the V gene TRBV7-2, with 7 bases that match TRBD2. CDR1 is SGHTA, CDR2 FQGNSA, per germline. With 2 bases clipped from V and 4 bases from J, the junction kept 8 bases outside the gene matches. CDR3 length: 16 amino acids. The CDR3 bases are TGTGCCAGCAGCTTAATGGGCGGGAGTGAATACAATGAGCAGTTCTTC. Translating gives CASSLMGGSEYNEQFF.

This clonotype showed up just once. The chain employs TRBV13 and TRBJ2-7, with D possibly being TRBD1 (6 bases). The CDR3 sequence is 15 residues long. Between the trimmed V and J ends, which lost 4 bases and 0 bases, there was a span of 13 bases. Germline V lookup: CDR1 PRHDT, CDR2 FYEKMQ (reference sequence). For the CDR3, the DNA is TGTGCCAGCAGCTCGCCAGGGGTTAACTCCTACGAGCAGTACTTC. Encoded protein: CASSSPGVNSYEQYF.

This clonotype was picked up many times. This sequence joins TRBV7-2 and TRBJ2-7, with D maybe TRBD1 (6 bases). The ends were cut back, 4 bases at V and 4 bases at J, with 11 bases in the middle. CDR3 size: 13 residues. Germline assignment: CDR1 SGHTA and CDR2 FQGNSA. The CDR3 coding sequence is TGTGCCAGCAGCTCGCAGGGGTCTTACGAGCAGTACTTC. This codes for CASSSQGSYEQYF.

This clonotype has ten or more counts. This chain links TRBV29-1 with TRBJ1-2; possible D gene TRBD1, 5 bases. The germline V gene encodes CDR1 SQVTM and CDR2 ANQGSEA. The V and J ends lost 7 bases and 7 bases respectively, with 25 bases between them. There are 15 residues in the CDR3. CDR3 coding DNA: TGCAGCGCCATGCCCCCGGGCAGGGAACGGGGTGGCTACACCTTC. The encoded protein is CSAMPPGRERGGYTF. Full variable domain (missing parts from reference TRBV29-1 and TRBJ1-2): SAVISQKPSRDICQRGTSLTIQCQVDSQVTMMFWYRQQPGQSLTLIATANQGSEATYESGFVIDKFPISRPNLTFSTLTVSNMSPEDSSIYLCSAMPPGRERGGYTFGSGTRLTVV.

This chain connects TRBV2 to TRBJ2-2, with D possibly called TRBD1 or TRBD2 (5 bases each). The germline CDR1 and CDR2 sequences are SNHLY and FYNNEI. The CDR3 consists of 14 residues. Trimming left V 6 bases short and J 3 bases short, with 11 bases between. The CDR3 spells CASRVGPDTGELFF. For the CDR3, the DNA is TGTGCCAGCAGGGTGGGACCCGACACCGGGGAGCTGTTTTTT.

This clonotype was picked up many times. The chain links TRBV7-9 to TRBJ2-3; D ambiguous. Trimming pared 5 bases from V and 0 bases from J, leaving 12 bases between. The CDR3 contains 15 residues. The germline V gene has CDR1 SEHNR and CDR2 FQNEAQ (reference sequence). CDR3 in DNA: TGTGCCAGCAGCCTAAATAGTGGGAGCACAGATACGCAGTATTTT. This sequence encodes CASSLNSGSTDTQYF.

The table lists this clonotype with many counts. The V call is TRBV4-3, the J call TRBJ2-1, with 7 bases lining up with TRBD2. V lost 3 bases and J lost 8; bases outside the gene matches: 13. Germline CDR1 is LGHNA and CDR2 is YSLEER. The CDR3 loop spans 16 amino acids. The DNA of the CDR3 is TGCGCCAGCAGCCAGGGGAGGGGCTCTCGTGGGGATGAGCAGTTCTTC. Its translation: CASSQGRGSRGDEQFF.

Comment on this clonotype: A read error may produce the germline difference seen at one junction end. This sequence joins TRBV20-1 and TRBJ2-1; 8 bases agree with TRBD2. Germline values: CDR1 DFQATT, CDR2 SNEGSKA (reference sequence). This CDR3 comprises 12 residues. CDR3 amino acids: CSAPSGYNEQIF. CDR3 sequence (DNA): TGCAGTGCACCTAGCGGGTACAATGAGCAGATCTTC.

The J gene is TRBJ1-1, the V gene TRBV20-1; 8 bases align to TRBD1. Germline lookup yields CDR1 DFQATT and CDR2 SNEGSKA (reference sequence). The CDR3 is 12 residues long. V dropped 8 bases and J dropped 5; count of bases not matched to a gene: 7. In DNA form, the CDR3 reads TGCAGTACTGGCAGGGGGCAAACTGAAGCTTTCTTT. It encodes CSTGRGQTEAFF.

In this sample, this clonotype turned up many times. This rearrangement joins TRBV27 to TRBJ2-2; D gene ambiguous. Trimming took off 5 bases at V and 3 bases at J, with 13 bases between the two ends. The germline V gene encodes CDR1 MNHEY and CDR2 SMNVEV (reference sequence). The CDR3 runs 15 residues. The CDR3 DNA reads TGTGCCAGCAGTCCCCTGGGCGACTACACCGGGGAGCTGTTTTTT. The encoded protein is CASSPLGDYTGELFF.

The rearrangement joins TRBV29-1 to TRBJ2-1, with 10 bases identical to TRBD2. The CDR3 extends over 13 amino acids. Trimming at V came to 6 bases and at J to 6 bases, leaving 5 bases not matched to a gene. Germline CDR1 reads SQVTM; CDR2 reads ANQGSEA. CDR3 sequence (DNA): TGCAGCGTCACCGGGACTAGCGCCAATGAGCAGTTCTTC. Amino acids: CSVTGTSANEQFF.

This clonotype was found many times. This chain links TRBV6-2 or TRBV6-3 with TRBJ2-6; D call uncertain. The CDR3 runs 16 residues. V lost 5 bases and J 2 bases, leaving 13 bases between the germline ends. Germline loops: CDR1 MNHEY, CDR2 SVGEGT. As DNA, the CDR3 is TGTGCCAGCAGTCCCCGATTTGTCCCTGGGGCCAACGTCCTGACTTTC. Protein: CASSPRFVPGANVLTF.

This clonotype was seen repeatedly, ten times or more. The chain joins TRBV20-1 to TRBJ2-3; tentatively, D is TRBD1 (5 bases). The germline V gene encodes CDR1 DFQATT and CDR2 SNEGSKA (reference sequence). This CDR3 is 13 amino acids long. Trimming cost V 6 bases and J 0 bases, with 10 bases left between them. CDR3 DNA: TGCAGTGCAACGACAGAAAGCACAGATACGCAGTATTTT. It specifies CSATTESTDTQYF.

By sample share, this clonotype is medium-sized (0.01 to 0.1%). The chain uses TRBV20-1 and TRBJ1-2; D remains unclear. V was shortened by 3 bases and J by 4 bases, with 6 bases between the two germline ends. Germline CDR1 is DFQATT and CDR2 is SNEGSKA (reference sequence). The CDR3 totals 11 residues. In nucleotides, the CDR3 is TGCAGTGCTAGGGACCGCTATGGCTACACCTTC. Its protein is CSARDRYGYTF.

By share, this clonotype ranks as medium-sized. The V call is TRBV29-1, the J call TRBJ2-3, with D uncertain. The length of the CDR3 is 13 residues. Trimming removed 6 bases from V and 5 bases from J, with 15 bases in between. The germline CDR1 and CDR2 sequences are SQVTM and ANQGSEA. In nucleotides, the CDR3 is TGCAGCGTGCCCGTCCTGAGGCGAGATACGCAGTATTTT. This codes for CSVPVLRRDTQYF.

This clonotype has only a few counts. The genes are TRBV29-1 and TRBJ1-4; D is perhaps TRBD1 (5 bases). The CDR3 extends over 12 amino acids. The ends were cut back, 7 bases at V and 10 bases at J, with 16 bases in the middle. Germline values: CDR1 SQVTM, CDR2 ANQGSEA. The CDR3 reads CSARGRAGKLFF. CDR3 bases: TGCAGCGCGAGGGGCAGGGCAGGAAAACTGTTTTTT. Drawing the rest from reference TRBV29-1 and TRBJ1-4, the complete variable domain is SAVISQKPSRDICQRGTSLTIQCQVDSQVTMMFWYRQQPGQSLTLIATANQGSEATYESGFVIDKFPISRPNLTFSTLTVSNMSPEDSSIYLCSARGRAGKLFFGSGTQLSVL.

The rearrangement links TRBV10-1 to TRBJ2-1, with D possibly matching TRBD2 (5 bases). V gave up 3 bases and J gave up 0 bases, with 9 bases separating them. CDR3 length: 15 amino acids. Germline CDR1 is WNHNN and CDR2 is SYGVQD (reference sequence). DNA for the CDR3: TGCGCCAGCAGTGATGAGGGTTTCTCCTACAATGAGCAGTTCTTC. It translates to CASSDEGFSYNEQFF.

This clonotype was seen ten or more times. The chain has TRBV20-1 and TRBJ1-1; D perhaps matches TRBD1 (5 bases). In germline, CDR1 is DFQATT, CDR2 SNEGSKA (reference sequence). The CDR3 runs 12 residues. V was pared by 1 base and J by 6 bases, with 9 bases between. CDR3 sequence reads: CSARGGWAEAFF. The DNA of the CDR3 is TGCAGTGCTAGAGGGGGGTGGGCTGAAGCTTTCTTT.

This clonotype was picked up a small number of times. The junction departs from the called germline gene at one end, perhaps through a read error. This chain joins TRBV7-7 and TRBJ2-5, with 8 bases fitting TRBD1. The CDR3 runs 14 residues. The germline CDR1 and CDR2 sequences are SSHAT and FNYEAQ (reference sequence). CDR3 DNA: TGTGCTAGCAGCCCGCGACAGGGGAAAGAGACCCAGTACTTC. This codes for CASSPRQGKETQYF.